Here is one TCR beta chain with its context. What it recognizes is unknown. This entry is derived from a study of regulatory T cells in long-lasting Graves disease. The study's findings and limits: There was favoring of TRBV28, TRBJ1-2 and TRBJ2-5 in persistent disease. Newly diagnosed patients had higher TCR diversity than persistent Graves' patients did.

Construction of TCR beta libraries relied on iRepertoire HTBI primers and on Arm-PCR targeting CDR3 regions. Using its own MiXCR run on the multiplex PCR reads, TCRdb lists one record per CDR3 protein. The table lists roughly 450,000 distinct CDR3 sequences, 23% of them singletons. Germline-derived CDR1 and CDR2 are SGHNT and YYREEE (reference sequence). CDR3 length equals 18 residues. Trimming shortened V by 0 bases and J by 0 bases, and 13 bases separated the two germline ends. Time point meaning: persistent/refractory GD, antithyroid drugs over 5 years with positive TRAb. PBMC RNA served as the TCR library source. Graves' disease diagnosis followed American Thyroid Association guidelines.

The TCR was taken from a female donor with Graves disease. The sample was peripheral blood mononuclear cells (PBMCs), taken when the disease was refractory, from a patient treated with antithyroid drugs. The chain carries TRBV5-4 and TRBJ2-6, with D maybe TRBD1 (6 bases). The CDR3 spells CASSLARTDFSGANVLTF. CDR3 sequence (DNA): TGTGCCAGCAGCTTGGCCAGGACAGACTTCTCTGGGGCCAACGTCCTGACTTTC.